This T cell receptor (beta chain) is from a study of cytomegalovirus exposure and HLA in healthy donors. Findings and caveats of the study: One later analysis, an examination of the 100 to 150 validation repertoires, found that first-cohort TCR clusters tended to co-occur in them. Rarity held for most TCR sequences, but there were some public TCRs that occurred in many donors. Diagnosis of cytomegalovirus status made by the classifier reportedly showed high specificity and sensitivity.

The CDR3 covers 16 residues. CDR1 and CDR2 (germline): LNHNV, YYDKDF (reference sequence). The J segment lost 7 bases and the V segment lost 2 bases, leaving 3 bases of the junction unmatched. Some clones are missing from TCRdb's copy, which holds only in-frame ones; the method was immunoSEQ multiplex PCR. The repertoire holds around 220,000 clones, with about 91% as singletons. The donors formed part of the roughly 120-subject validation cohort, distinct from the approximately 670-subject first cohort. For this clone: The antigen remains undetermined.

The origin of this receptor is a young woman in good health and CMV-seronegative. This chain uses TRBV15 with TRBJ2-1; 15 positions agree with TRBD2. The specimen sequenced was PBMCs. The CDR3 sequence is CATSRMGLAGGNEQFF. CDR3 in DNA: TGTGCCACCAGCAGAATGGGACTAGCGGGAGGTAATGAGCAGTTCTTC. The whole variable domain, filled in from reference TRBV15 and TRBJ2-1, reads DAMVIQNPRYQVTQFGKPVTLSCSQTLNHNVMYWYQQKSSQAPKLLFHYYDKDFNNEADTPDNFQSRRPNTSFCFLDIRSPGLGDTAMYLCATSRMGLAGGNEQFFGPGTRLTVL.